Listed here is a single T cell receptor beta chain. Per the original methods: Researchers report that nucleated cell counts were estimated from reference gene primer amplification. TCRdb's copy holds only in-frame clones and misses some; the assay was immunoSEQ multiplex PCR. V and J calls and clone size follow that table, whereas D and trimming were derived from the DNA. The sample shows roughly 160,000 clones, about 88% of them seen only once. CDR3 length: 13 amino acids. The data belong to a study of blood T cell repertoires in COVID-19. Study-wide context: Collection of acute and convalescent COVID-19 samples took place in the United States, Italy and Spain. T cells, B-cell-depleted T cells, or PBMCs provided the cDNA or gDNA that served as material.

The chain uses TRBV12-2 and TRBJ1-2. TRBV12-2 is given as a pseudogene. This receptor was identified in a man between 60 and 70 years old with acute or convalescent COVID-19. Sequencing was done on a sample of peripheral blood. The CDR3, as DNA: TGTGCAAGTCGCTTGGGCGGGTACTATGGCTACACCTTC. Translated, it gives CASRLGGYYGYTF.